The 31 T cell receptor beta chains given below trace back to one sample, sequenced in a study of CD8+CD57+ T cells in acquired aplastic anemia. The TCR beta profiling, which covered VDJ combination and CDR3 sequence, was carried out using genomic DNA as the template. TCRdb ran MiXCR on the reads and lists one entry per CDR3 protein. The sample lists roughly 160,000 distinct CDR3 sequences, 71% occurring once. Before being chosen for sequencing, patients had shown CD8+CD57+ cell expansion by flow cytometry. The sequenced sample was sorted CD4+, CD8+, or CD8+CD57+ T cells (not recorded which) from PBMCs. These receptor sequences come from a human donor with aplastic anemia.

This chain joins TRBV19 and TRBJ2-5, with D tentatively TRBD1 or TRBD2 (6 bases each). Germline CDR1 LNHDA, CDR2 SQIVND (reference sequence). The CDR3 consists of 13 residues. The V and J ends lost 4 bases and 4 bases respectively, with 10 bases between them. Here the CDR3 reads CASSKGGTETQYF. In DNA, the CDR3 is TGTGCCAGTAGTAAGGGGGGAACAGAGACCCAGTACTTC.

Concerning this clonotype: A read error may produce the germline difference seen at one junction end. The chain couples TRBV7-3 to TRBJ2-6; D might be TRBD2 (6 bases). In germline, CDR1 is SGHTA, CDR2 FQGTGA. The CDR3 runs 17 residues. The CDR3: CASSPGAGLQGANVLTF. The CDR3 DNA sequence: TGTGCCAGCAGCCCAGGAGCGGGTTTGCAAGGGGCCAACGTCCTGACCTTC. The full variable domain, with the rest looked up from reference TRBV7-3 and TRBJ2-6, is GAGVSQTPSNKVTEKGKYVELRCDPISGHTALYWYRQSLGQGPEFLIYFQGTGAADDSGLPNDRFFAVRPEGSVSTLKIQRTERGDSAVYLCASSPGAGLQGANVLTFGAGSRLTVL.

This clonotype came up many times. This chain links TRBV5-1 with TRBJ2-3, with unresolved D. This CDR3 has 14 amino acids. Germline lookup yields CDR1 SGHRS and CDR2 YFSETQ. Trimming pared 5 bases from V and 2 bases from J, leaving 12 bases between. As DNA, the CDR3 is TGCGCCAGCAGGGGTGCGTTACACACAGATACGCAGTATTTT. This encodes CASRGALHTDTQYF.

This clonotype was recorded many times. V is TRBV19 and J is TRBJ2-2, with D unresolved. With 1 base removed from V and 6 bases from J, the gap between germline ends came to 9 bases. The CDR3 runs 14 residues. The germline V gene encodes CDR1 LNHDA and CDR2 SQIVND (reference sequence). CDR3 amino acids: CASSIVGFAGELFF. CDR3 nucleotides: TGTGCCAGTAGTATAGTAGGCTTTGCCGGGGAGCTGTTTTTT.

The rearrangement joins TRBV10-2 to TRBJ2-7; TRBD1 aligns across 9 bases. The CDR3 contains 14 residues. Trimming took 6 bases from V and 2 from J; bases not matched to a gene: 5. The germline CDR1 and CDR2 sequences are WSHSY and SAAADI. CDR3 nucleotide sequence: TGCGCCAGCAGAACGGGACAGGGAACCTACGAGCAGTACTTC. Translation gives CASRTGQGTYEQYF.

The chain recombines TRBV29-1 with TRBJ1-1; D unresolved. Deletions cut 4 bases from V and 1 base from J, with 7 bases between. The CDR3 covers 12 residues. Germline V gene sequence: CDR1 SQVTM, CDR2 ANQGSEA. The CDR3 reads CSVGRGNTEAFF. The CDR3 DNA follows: TGCAGCGTTGGACGGGGGAACACTGAAGCTTTCTTT.

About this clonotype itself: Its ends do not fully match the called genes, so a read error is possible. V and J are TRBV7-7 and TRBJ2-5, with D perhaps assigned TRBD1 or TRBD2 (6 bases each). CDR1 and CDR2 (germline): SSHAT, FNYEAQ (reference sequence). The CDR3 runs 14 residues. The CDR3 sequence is CASSLGGTEETQYF. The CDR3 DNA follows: TGTGCTAGCAGCTTAGGGGGGACTGAGGAGACCCAGTACTTC.

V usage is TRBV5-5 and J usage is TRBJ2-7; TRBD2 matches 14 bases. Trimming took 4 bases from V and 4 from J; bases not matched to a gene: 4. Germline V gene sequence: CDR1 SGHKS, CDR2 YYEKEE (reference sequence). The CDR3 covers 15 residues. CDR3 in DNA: TGTGCCAGCAGCACACGGACTAGCGGGGGGTACGAGCAGTACTTC. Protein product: CASSTRTSGGYEQYF.

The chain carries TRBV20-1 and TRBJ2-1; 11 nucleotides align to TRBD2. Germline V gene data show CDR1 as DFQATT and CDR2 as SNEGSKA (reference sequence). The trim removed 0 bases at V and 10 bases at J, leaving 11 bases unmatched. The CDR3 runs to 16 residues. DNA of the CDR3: TGCAGTGCTAGAGAACCTCTAGCGGGGGGCGGGTACGAGCAGTTCTTC. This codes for CSAREPLAGGGYEQFF.

The CDR3 loop reads CASSVVALGEQYF. Here the CDR3 DNA reads TGTGCCAGCAGCGTAGTGGCCCTGGGGGAGCAGTACTTC. The rearrangement uses TRBV9 and TRBJ2-7; D gene unclear. Germline loops: CDR1 SGDLS, CDR2 YYNGEE. The ends were cut back, 0 bases at V and 7 bases at J, with 11 bases in the middle. The CDR3 contains 13 residues.

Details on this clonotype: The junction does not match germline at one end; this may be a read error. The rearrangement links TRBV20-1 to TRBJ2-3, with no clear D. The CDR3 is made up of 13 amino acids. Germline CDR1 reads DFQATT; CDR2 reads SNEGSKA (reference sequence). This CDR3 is CSAKGYSTDTQYF. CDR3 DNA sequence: TGCAGTGCTAAGGGCTATAGCACAGATACGCAGTACTTT.

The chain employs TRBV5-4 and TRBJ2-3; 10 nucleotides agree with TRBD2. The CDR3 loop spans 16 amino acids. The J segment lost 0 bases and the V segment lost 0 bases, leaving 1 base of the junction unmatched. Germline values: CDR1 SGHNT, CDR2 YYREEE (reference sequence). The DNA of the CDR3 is TGTGCCAGCAGCTTGGTAGCGGGGGGAAGCACAGATACGCAGTATTTT. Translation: CASSLVAGGSTDTQYF.

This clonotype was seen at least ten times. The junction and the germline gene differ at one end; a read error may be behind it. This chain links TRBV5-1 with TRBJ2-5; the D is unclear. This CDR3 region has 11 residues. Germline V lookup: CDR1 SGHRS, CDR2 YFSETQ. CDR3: CASSSQETQYF. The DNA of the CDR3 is TGTGCCAGCAGTTCACAAGAGACCCAGTACTTC.

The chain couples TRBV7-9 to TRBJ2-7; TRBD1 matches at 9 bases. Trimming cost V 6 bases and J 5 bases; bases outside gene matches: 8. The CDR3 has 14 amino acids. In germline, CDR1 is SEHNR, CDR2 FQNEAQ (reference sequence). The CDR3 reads CASSSGQGIDEQYF. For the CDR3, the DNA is TGTGCCAGCAGTTCCGGACAGGGGATCGACGAGCAGTACTTC.

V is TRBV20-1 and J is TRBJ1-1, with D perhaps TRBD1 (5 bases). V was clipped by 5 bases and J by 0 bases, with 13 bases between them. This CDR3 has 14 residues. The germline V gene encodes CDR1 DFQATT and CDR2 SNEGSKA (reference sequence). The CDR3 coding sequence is TGCAGTGCTTCTCGGGGACCGTTGAACACTGAAGCTTTCTTT. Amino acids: CSASRGPLNTEAFF.

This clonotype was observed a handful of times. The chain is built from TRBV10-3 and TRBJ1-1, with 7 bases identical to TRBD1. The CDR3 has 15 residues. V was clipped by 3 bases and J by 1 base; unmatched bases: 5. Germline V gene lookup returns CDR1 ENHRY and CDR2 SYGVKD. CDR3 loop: CAISEQGHGNTEAFF. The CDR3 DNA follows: TGTGCCATCAGTGAACAGGGGCACGGGAACACTGAAGCTTTCTTT.

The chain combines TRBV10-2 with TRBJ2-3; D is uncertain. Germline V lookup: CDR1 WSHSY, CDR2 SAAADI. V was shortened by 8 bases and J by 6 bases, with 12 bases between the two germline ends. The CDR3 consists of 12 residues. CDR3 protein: CASSPALDTQYF. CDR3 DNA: TGCGCCAGCTCCCCGGCTCTGGATACGCAGTATTTT.

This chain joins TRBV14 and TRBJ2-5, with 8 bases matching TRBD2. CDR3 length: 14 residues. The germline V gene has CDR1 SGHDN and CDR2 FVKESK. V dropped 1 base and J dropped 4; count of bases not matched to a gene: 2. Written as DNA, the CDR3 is TGTGCCAGCAGCCAAGCGGGACTAGGAGAGACCCAGTACTTC. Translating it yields CASSQAGLGETQYF.

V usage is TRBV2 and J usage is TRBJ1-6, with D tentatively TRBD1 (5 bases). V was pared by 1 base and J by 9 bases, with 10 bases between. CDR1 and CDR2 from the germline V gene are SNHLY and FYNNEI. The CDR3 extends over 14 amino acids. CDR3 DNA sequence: TGTGCCAGCAGTGAAGGGGGGTATGTTTCACCCCTCCACTTT. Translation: CASSEGGYVSPLHF.

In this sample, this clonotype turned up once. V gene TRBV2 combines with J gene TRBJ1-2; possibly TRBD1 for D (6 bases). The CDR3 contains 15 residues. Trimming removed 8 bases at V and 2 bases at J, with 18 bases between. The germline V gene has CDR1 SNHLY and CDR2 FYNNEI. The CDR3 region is CASATSEGHNYGYTF. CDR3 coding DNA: TGTGCCAGCGCTACTTCCGAGGGACACAACTATGGCTACACCTTC.

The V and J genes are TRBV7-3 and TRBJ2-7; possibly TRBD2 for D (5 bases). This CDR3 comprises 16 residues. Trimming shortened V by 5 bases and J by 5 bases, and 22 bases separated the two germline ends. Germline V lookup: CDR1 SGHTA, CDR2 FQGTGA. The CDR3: CASSAALGRGRNEQYF. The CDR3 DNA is TGTGCCAGCAGCGCGGCCCTCGGACGGGGAAGGAACGAGCAGTACTTC.

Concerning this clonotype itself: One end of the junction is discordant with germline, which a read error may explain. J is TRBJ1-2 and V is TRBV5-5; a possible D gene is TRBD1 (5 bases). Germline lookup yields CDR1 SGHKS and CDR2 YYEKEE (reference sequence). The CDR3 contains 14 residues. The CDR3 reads CASSSAGISYGYTF. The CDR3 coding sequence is TGCGCCAGCAGCTCCGCAGGGATTTCCTATGGCTACACCTTC.

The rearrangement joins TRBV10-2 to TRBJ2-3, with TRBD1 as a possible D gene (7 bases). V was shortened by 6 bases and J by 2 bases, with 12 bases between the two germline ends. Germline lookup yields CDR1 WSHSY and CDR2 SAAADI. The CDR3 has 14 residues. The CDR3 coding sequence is TGCGCCAGCAGCTTGGAGGGGGCCACAGATACGCAGTATTTT. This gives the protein CASSLEGATDTQYF.

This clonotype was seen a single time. CDR3 protein: CAISADTGVWETQYF. In DNA form, the CDR3 reads TGTGCCATCAGTGCCGATACAGGGGTCTGGGAGACCCAGTACTTC. J is TRBJ2-5 and V is TRBV10-3, with 7 bases lining up with TRBD1. Germline V gene sequence: CDR1 ENHRY, CDR2 SYGVKD. Unmatched junction bases numbered 10, after V lost 4 bases and J lost 5 bases. The CDR3 extends over 15 amino acids.

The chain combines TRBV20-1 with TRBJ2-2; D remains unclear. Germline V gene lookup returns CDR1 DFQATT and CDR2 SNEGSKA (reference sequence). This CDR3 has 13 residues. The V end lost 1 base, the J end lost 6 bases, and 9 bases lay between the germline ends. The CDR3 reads CSARVGEAGELFF. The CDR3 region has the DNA TGCAGTGCTAGAGTTGGGGAAGCCGGGGAGCTGTTTTTT.

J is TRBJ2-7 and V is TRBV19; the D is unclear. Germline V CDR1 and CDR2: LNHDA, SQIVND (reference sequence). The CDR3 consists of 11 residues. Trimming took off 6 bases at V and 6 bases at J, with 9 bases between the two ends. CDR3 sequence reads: CASRGISEQYF. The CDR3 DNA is TGTGCCAGTAGGGGGATAAGCGAGCAGTACTTC.

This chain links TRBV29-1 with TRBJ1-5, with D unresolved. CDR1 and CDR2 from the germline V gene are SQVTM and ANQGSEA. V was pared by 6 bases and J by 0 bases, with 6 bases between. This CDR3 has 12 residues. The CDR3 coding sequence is TGCAGCGTGGCCAATAGCAATCAGCCCCAGCATTTT. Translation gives CSVANSNQPQHF.

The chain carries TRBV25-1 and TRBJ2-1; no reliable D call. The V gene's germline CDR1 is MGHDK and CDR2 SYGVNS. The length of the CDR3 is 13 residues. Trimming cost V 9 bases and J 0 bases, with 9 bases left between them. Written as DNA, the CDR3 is TGTGCCAGTGCCCGTAGCTCCTACAATGAGCAGTTCTTC. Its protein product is CASARSSYNEQFF. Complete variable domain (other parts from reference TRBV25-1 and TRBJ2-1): EADIYQTPRYLVIGTGKKITLECSQTMGHDKMYWYQQDPGMELHLIHYSYGVNSTEKGDLSSESTVSRIRTEHFPLTLESARPSHTSQYLCASARSSYNEQFFGPGTRLTVL.

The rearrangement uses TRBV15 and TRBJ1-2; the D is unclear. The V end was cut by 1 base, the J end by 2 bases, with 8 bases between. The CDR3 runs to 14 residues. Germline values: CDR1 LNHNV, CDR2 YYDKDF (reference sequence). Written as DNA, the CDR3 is TGTGCCACCAGCAGAGGGCCCAGGAACTATGGCTACACCTTC. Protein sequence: CATSRGPRNYGYTF.

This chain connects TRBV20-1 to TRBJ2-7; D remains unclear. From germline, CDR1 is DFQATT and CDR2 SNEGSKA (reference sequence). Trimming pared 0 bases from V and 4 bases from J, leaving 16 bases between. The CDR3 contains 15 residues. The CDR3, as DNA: TGCAGTGCTAGAGATCCCCAGGTCCTAGAATACGAGCAGTACTTC. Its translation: CSARDPQVLEYEQYF.

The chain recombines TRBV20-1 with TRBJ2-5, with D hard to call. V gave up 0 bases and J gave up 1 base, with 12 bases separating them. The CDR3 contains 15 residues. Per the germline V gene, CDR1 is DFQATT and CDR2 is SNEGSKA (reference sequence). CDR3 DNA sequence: TGCAGTGCTAGAGATCCAACTACCTCCCAAGAGACCCAGTACTTC. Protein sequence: CSARDPTTSQETQYF.